This T cell receptor (beta chain) was captured in a study of post-analysis software for immune sequencing data. Overall study context: As for disease course, relapsing-remitting, secondary progressive and progressive-relapsing multiple sclerosis were all included. Study results and limitations: There was significantly lower normalized Chao1 diversity in multiple sclerosis patients than in controls. Patients used roughly five TRBV segments, including TRBV5-6, TRBV5-1 and TRBV20-1, more often than controls. F measure showed strong co-clustering of same-batch samples.

The CDR3 spans 13 residues. V was pared by 5 bases and J by 6 bases, with 1 base of the junction left unmatched. A remark on this clonotype: The antigen is undetermined.

TCR beta cDNA libraries had unique molecular identifiers. Roughly 450,000 cDNA molecules came from about 1 to 10 million T cells. TCRdb called the PCR reads again in MiXCR, with one record for every CDR3 protein. The table lists around 710,000 distinct CDR3 sequences, about 43% of them singletons, with roughly 4.4% in the top ten. Sequencing was performed on blood. V is TRBV12-3 or TRBV12-4 and J is TRBJ2-4, with 10 bases matching TRBD1. The receptor's source is a girl aged 5-17 years with multiple sclerosis. The CDR3 reads CASSGDRGNIQYF. The CDR3 region has the DNA TGTGCCAGCAGTGGGGACAGGGGAAACATTCAGTACTTC.